A selection of T cell receptor beta chains follows, all from one sample in a study of regulatory T cells in long-lasting Graves disease. TCRdb analysed the multiplex PCR reads with MiXCR anew, one entry per CDR3 protein. The sample has 500,000 to 700,000 distinct CDR3 sequences, approximately 29% seen once; the top ten hold about 42%. Sequences were derived from peripheral blood mononuclear cells (PBMCs), sampled when the disease was refractory, from a patient treated with antithyroid drugs. These receptors were taken from a female donor with Graves disease. CDR3s include the opening cysteine and the closing phenylalanine or tryptophan. The D gene is left open where the match is weak. The listing skips clone size in some rows; elsewhere it reads once, few, many or a size class.

V	size	D	J	DNA	CDR3
TRBV12-5	few	TRBD1	TRBJ2-7	TGTGCTAGTGGGCCAGGACAGGGGAAGTACGAGCAGTACTTC	CASGPGQGKYEQYF
TRBV7-8	.	.	TRBJ1-4	TGTGCCAGCAGCTTAGGGCGGCAGCCTAATGAAAAACTGTTTTTT	CASSLGRQPNEKLFF
TRBV20-1	.	TRBD1	TRBJ2-5	TGCAGTGCTACACCGGGACAGTTACAAGAGACCCAGTACTTC	CSATPGQLQETQYF
TRBV13	few	.	TRBJ1-2	TGTGCCAGCAGCCCCCAGGGCCTATTTGAGTATGGCTACACCTTC	CASSPQGLFEYGYTF
TRBV30	few	TRBD1	TRBJ1-4	TGTGCCTGGACCGGGACAGATGTAAAACTGTTTTTT	CAWTGTDVKLFF
TRBV10-3	.	TRBD1	TRBJ1-2	TGTGCCATCAGTGAGTCGAAGGCGGACAGGGGAGACGTGGGCTACACCTTC	CAISESKADRGDVGYTF
TRBV2	many	.	TRBJ2-7	TGTGCCAGCAGTGCTACTAGTGAGGCGCAGTACTTC	CASSATSEAQYF
TRBV28	few	TRBD2	TRBJ2-7	TGTGCCAGCCCCCCCCATCTACTAGCGTCTCGTACCTACGAGCAGTACTTC	CASPPHLLASRTYEQYF
TRBV28	few	.	TRBJ1-2	TGTGCCAGCAAGGTGGGAGGGCATGGCTACACCTTC	CASKVGGHGYTF
TRBV2	many	.	TRBJ1-1	TGTGCCACCCTTGCCCTGAACACTGAAGCTTTCTTT	CATLALNTEAFF
TRBV6-2/TRBV6-3	.	.	TRBJ1-6	TGTGCCAGCAGTTACAGGGAGGGGCCCTATAATTCACCCCTCCACTTT	CASSYREGPYNSPLHF
TRBV27	.	.	TRBJ1-2	TGTGCCAGCAGTTTACGGGGGATTAACTATGGCTACACCTTC	CASSLRGINYGYTF
TRBV28	many	.	TRBJ1-5	TGTGCCAGCAGTCTAGGGCCGCGACAGACTAATCAGCCCCAGCATTTT	CASSLGPRQTNQPQHF
TRBV29-1	.	TRBD2	TRBJ2-7	TGCAGCGTTGAAGTGGGACTAGCGGGAGTCGGTGAGCAGTACTTC	CSVEVGLAGVGEQYF
TRBV5-1	few	.	TRBJ1-1	TGCACCAGCAGCTTCCCCCCGGACGGGAACACTGAAGCTTTCTTT	CTSSFPPDGNTEAFF
TRBV10-3	many	.	TRBJ2-5	TGTGCCATCAGTGGGGGCCAGGAGGGGACCCAGTACTTC	CAISGGQEGTQYF
TRBV20-1	few	TRBD2	TRBJ2-7	TGCAGTGCTAGAGATCTCCTCCCCCGACTAGCGGGAGATGGGTACGAGCAGTACTTC	CSARDLLPRLAGDGYEQYF
TRBV29-1	.	.	TRBJ2-5	TGCAGCGTTGCAGTAGCGGCTCAAGAGACCCAGTACTTC	CSVAVAAQETQYF
TRBV19	.	.	TRBJ1-2	TGTGCCAGTAGTATCCGGGCCGACCTCTTATACTTC	CASSIRADLLYF
TRBV9	few	.	TRBJ1-2	TGTGCCAGCAGCGTTAAAATCCGGGTGGATTTGACTGGCTACACCTTC	CASSVKIRVDLTGYTF
TRBV20-1	once	TRBD1	TRBJ2-7	TGCAGTGCTCTGGACAGGATCCACGAGCAGTACTTC	CSALDRIHEQYF
TRBV18	.	TRBD1	TRBJ1-3	TGTGCCAGCTCACAAGGCCCCAGGGGGGCTGGAAACACCATATATTTT	CASSQGPRGAGNTIYF
TRBV27	.	TRBD1	TRBJ1-5	TGTGCCAGCAGTTTATGGGGACAGGGGGCAGGGAGCAATCAGCCCCAGCATTTT	CASSLWGQGAGSNQPQHF
TRBV6-1	few	.	TRBJ1-1	TGTGCCGCCCAATTAGACAGCACCAACACTGAAGCTTTCTTT	CAAQLDSTNTEAFF
TRBV6-1	many	.	TRBJ1-2	TGTGCCAGCAGCGAAATAGGGGCCGACTATGGCTACACCTTC	CASSEIGADYGYTF
TRBV12-3/TRBV12-4	many	.	TRBJ1-2	TGTGCCAGCACTCGAGACACCAACTATGGCTACACCTTC	CASTRDTNYGYTF
TRBV3-1	.	.	TRBJ2-6	TGTGCCAGCAGCCAAGTCGGGCCCGGGGTTGGGGCCAACGTCCTGACTTTC	CASSQVGPGVGANVLTF
TRBV28	many	.	TRBJ1-1	TGTGCCAGCAGAACCGGGACATATCGAACCGCTGAAGCTTTCTTT	CASRTGTYRTAEAFF
TRBV4-1	.	.	TRBJ2-1	TGCGCCAGCAGCCAAGAGGGAGCGTACAATGAGCAGTTCTTC	CASSQEGAYNEQFF
TRBV6-1	.	.	TRBJ2-5	TGTGCCAGCAGTACTTTGACGGCAGGGGAGGAGACCCAGTACTTC	CASSTLTAGEETQYF
TRBV3-1	.	TRBD1	TRBJ2-6	TGTGCCAGCAGCCAGCATTACAGGGGGCCAAGCTCTGGGGCCAACGTCCTGACTTTC	CASSQHYRGPSSGANVLTF
TRBV19	.	.	TRBJ2-5	TGTGCCAGTAGCGCAAGGGAATTTGAGACCCAGTACTTC	CASSAREFETQYF
TRBV5-6	few	.	TRBJ1-1	TGTGCCAGCAGCCTTTTACAGGGCCGGGCTGAAGCTTTCTTT	CASSLLQGRAEAFF
TRBV20-1	few	.	TRBJ1-1	TGCAGTGCTAGAGGGCCACATCCTGAAGCTTTCTTT	CSARGPHPEAFF
TRBV6-1	.	TRBD2	TRBJ2-7	TGTGCCAGCAGTAAACTAGCGGTCCTGGACTACGAGCAGTACTTC	CASSKLAVLDYEQYF
TRBV5-1	few	.	TRBJ1-1	TGCGCCAGCAGCTTGATGGGCCCCAGTACAGTGAACACTGAAGCTTTCTTT	CASSLMGPSTVNTEAFF
TRBV7-9	few	.	TRBJ1-6	TGTGCCAGCAGCGGGACGAATTCACCCCTCCACTTT	CASSGTNSPLHF
TRBV18	.	.	TRBJ2-5	TGTGCCAGCTCACCTGAGAAGGACATCCAAGAGACCCAGTACTTC	CASSPEKDIQETQYF
TRBV6-6	few	.	TRBJ1-4	TGTGCCAGCAGTTACTCGCAGGGCCGGATCAATGAAAAACTGTTTTTT	CASSYSQGRINEKLFF
TRBV20-1	once	TRBD2	TRBJ2-1	TGCAGTGCTAGAGATTGGACTAGCGGGAGGACCACTAGCTCCTACAATGAGCAGTTCTTC	CSARDWTSGRTTSSYNEQFF
TRBV20-1	few	.	TRBJ1-5	TGCAGTGCTAGGGCAGGGGCGAGCAATCAGCCCCAGCATTTT	CSARAGASNQPQHF
TRBV30	few	.	TRBJ2-3	TGTGCCTGGACCCACCTGAGGGCAGATACGCAGTATTTT	CAWTHLRADTQYF
TRBV24-1	many	.	TRBJ1-2	TGTGCCACCAGTGATTCAGGGGAAGCTAACTATGGCTACACCTTC	CATSDSGEANYGYTF
TRBV5-1	.	.	TRBJ1-1	TGCGCCAGCAGCTTGGCCGGTAGGCAGCCAAACACTGAAGCTTTCTTT	CASSLAGRQPNTEAFF
TRBV15	few	.	TRBJ1-1	TGTGCCACCAGCAGTCAGGGGAGGAACACTGAAGCTTTCTTT	CATSSQGRNTEAFF
TRBV20-1	.	.	TRBJ1-1	TGCAGTGCTAGAGCCGCCTTGGGCACTGAAGCTTTCTTT	CSARAALGTEAFF
TRBV27	few	.	TRBJ1-5	TGTGCCAGCAAGACAGCACATTTT	CASKTAHF